A selection of T cell receptor beta chains follows, all from one sample in a study of CD8 T cells in ankylosing spondylitis. TCRdb analysed the 5' RACE reads with MiXCR anew, one entry per CDR3 protein. The table records about 390,000 distinct CDR3 sequences, approximately 20% of them present only once. The sequencing input was blood, either unsorted or a sorted T cell fraction (not recorded which). The receptors stem from a male donor with ankylosing spondylitis. CDR3s leave out the opening cysteine and the closing phenylalanine or tryptophan.

J,V,CDR3
TRBJ1-1,TRBV5-6,ASGSGAVTEAF
TRBJ2-5,TRBV7-9,ASSLSRGRGETQY
TRBJ2-3,TRBV11-2,ASSLWLAGADTQY
TRBJ2-6,TRBV7-6,ASSLINSGANVLT
TRBJ2-2,TRBV28,ASSLRLTGRNTGELF
TRBJ2-1,TRBV7-2,ASSSLGLYNEQF
TRBJ2-2,TRBV12-3/TRBV12-4,ASITGIDPRNTGELF
TRBJ2-1,TRBV10-3,AIRLAGGNEQF
TRBJ2-7,TRBV14,ASSQSSYEQY
TRBJ2-5,TRBV29-1,SVVMTRTETQY
TRBJ2-5,TRBV7-8,ASSPYGTQETQY
TRBJ2-7,TRBV7-2,ASSLVGTGINEQY
TRBJ1-1,TRBV19,ASSIQFDTEAF
TRBJ2-5,TRBV20-1,SATLQGQTQY
TRBJ1-1,TRBV28,ASSNRDRVLNTEAF
TRBJ2-5,TRBV20-1,SARYSRNPHETQY
TRBJ2-3,TRBV7-2,ASSLASGSTDTQY
TRBJ2-5,TRBV28,ATRRTNQETQY
TRBJ1-6,TRBV5-5,ASSSDLRDSPLH
TRBJ1-3,TRBV5-1,ASSLVGRNTIY
TRBJ2-5,TRBV29-1,SVVAWSEAQY
TRBJ2-1,TRBV4-3,ASSFSGPNYEQF
TRBJ2-6,TRBV11-1,ASSDDPTGRSGANVLT
TRBJ2-7,TRBV20-1,SAWGTSGRDYEQY
TRBJ2-2,TRBV29-1,SVYRPNTGELF
TRBJ2-7,TRBV29-1,SVEDGTQGYEQY
TRBJ2-5,TRBV7-2,ASSLRTGGAKTQY
TRBJ2-7,TRBV5-1,ASSLEHLPYEQY
TRBJ2-3,TRBV4-1,ASSQGGRGRTDTQY
TRBJ1-2,TRBV7-2,ASSPFIRVQVYGYT
TRBJ2-7,TRBV2,ASRQTGFRDNYEQY
TRBJ1-4,TRBV20-1,SARDLRQGGNEKLF
TRBJ2-7,TRBV29-1,SVEVLAGVHEQY